In its sample, the clone carrying this T cell receptor (beta chain) was seen a few times. Antigen: not known. This sample was taken from a study of response to subunit inactivated influenza vaccine. Trimming cost V 5 bases and J 0 bases, with 13 bases left between them. In germline, CDR1 is SEHNR, CDR2 FQNEAQ (reference sequence). The CDR3 covers 16 residues. TCRdb re-called the RT-PCR reads through MiXCR, storing one row per CDR3 protein. The data hold about 650,000 distinct CDR3 sequences, with 15% to 19% observed a single time. Whole-study findings and limits: Researchers suggested that each seasonal influenza vaccination recruits few new T cells.

V and J are TRBV7-9 and TRBJ2-2; D assignment may be TRBD1 or TRBD2 (5 bases each). The source is a man between 50 and 59 years old who received an inactivated influenza vaccine. Sequencing was performed on PBMCs from blood, taken 11 to 12 days after vaccination. The DNA for the CDR3 is TGTGCCAGCAGCCCAACCGGGACGGCGAACACCGGGGAGCTGTTTTTT. This gives the protein CASSPTGTANTGELFF.